This T cell receptor (beta chain) was sequenced during a study of blood T cell repertoires in COVID-19 (TCRdb year 2020). A note on the overall study: Samples from collaborators originated in the United States, Italy and Spain and spanned both the acute and convalescent phases of COVID-19. The prospective study material was composed of cDNA or gDNA derived from T cells, B-cell-depleted T cells, or PBMCs. Deeply sampled blood TCRbeta repertoires from subjects exposed to, actively infected with, or recovered from COVID-19 were included in the dataset. The repertoires were released in a freely available public database meant as a resource for research on the immune response to SARS-CoV-2. The samples were drawn from the first 160 participants of the ongoing ImmuneRACE study and from 950 to 1,500 subjects provided by 6 global collaborators. Sample metadata almost always included a de-identified subject ID, COVID-19 status, age in years and sex. HLA class I and class II types, where available, came from metadata supplied by the sample provider rather than from assay-based typing. Overall study outcomes, separate from this receptor: Clinical and demographic metadata were provided uncurated, with the amount varying by source and participant.

Note on this clone: No antigen is known for it. Per-base qualities were not stored, and no clone one base away is much larger.

Each collaborating institution followed its own protocols to collect whole blood in K2EDTA tubes. For TCRbeta analysis, collaborator samples were shipped as frozen whole blood, as isolated PBMCs, or as DNA extracted from either sample type. From its cysteine to its phenylalanine, the CDR3 spans 13 amino acids. Of all the DNA, just the CDR3 is kept, 39 bases in frame from base 1. The junction shows trimming of 5 bases on V and 7 bases on J, plus 11 bases between the germline ends. The germline V gene gives CDR1 as SGHTA and CDR2 as FQGTGA. TCRbeta CDR3 regions were amplified from genomic DNA by means of the immunoSEQ Assay, a bias-controlled multiplex PCR. The study's own analysis went as follows. The number of nucleated cells in each sample was estimated from the amplification of reference gene primers within the assay. Sequence reads were collapsed and filtered to measure the absolute abundance of every unique TCRbeta CDR3 rearrangement. For each sample, productive Simpson clonality was calculated as the square root of Simpson's diversity index across productive rearrangements. Held by TCRdb, this immuneACCESS table contains in-frame sequences only and omits some clones. Under half of the omission traces to an unresolved V gene where checked; the cause of the rest is unknown. V, J and clone size derive from that table, while D and trimming were established from the DNA sequence. Counted in this sample were 250,000 to 350,000 clones; around 91% of them appeared once. The ten biggest clones cover under 15% of the sample.

The sequence joins TRBV7-3 to TRBJ2-2; no confident D gene assignment can be made. The sequenced sample consisted of peripheral blood. The source is a woman aged 60 to 75 with acute or convalescent COVID-19. CDR3 sequence: CASSREAIGELFF. The sequence in DNA is TGTGCCAGCAGCCGTGAGGCAATCGGGGAGCTGTTTTTT.